The 27 T cell receptor beta chains in this list originate from one sample, sequenced in a study of blood T cell repertoires in COVID-19. The method was immunoSEQ multiplex PCR; TCRdb's version includes in-frame clones alone and lacks a portion of them. Of 280,000 or so clones listed, 88% are singletons. The sequenced sample consisted of peripheral blood. Receptors originate from a woman aged 30 to 39 who had recovered from COVID-19.

The chain couples TRBV5-6 to TRBJ1-2; a weak D match, TRBD1 (6 bases). Trimming took off 6 bases at V and 5 bases at J, with 17 bases between the two ends. CDR1 is SGHDT and CDR2 is YYEEEE in the germline V gene. The CDR3 covers 14 residues. The CDR3 here is CASTRTLRGYGYTF. The DNA for the CDR3 is TGTGCCAGCACCCGGACCTTAAGGGGGTATGGCTACACCTTC.

The rearrangement uses TRBV28 and TRBJ1-5, with unresolved D. Trimming took off 6 bases at V and 4 bases at J, with 10 bases between the two ends. Germline V gene data show CDR1 as MDHEN and CDR2 as SYDVKM. The CDR3 is made up of 13 amino acids. CDR3 DNA sequence: TGTGCCAGCAGCCTTCAGAAGAATCAGCCCCAGCATTTT. Its protein is CASSLQKNQPQHF. The full variable domain, its missing parts supplied by reference TRBV28 and TRBJ1-5, is DVKVTQSSRYLVKRTGEKVFLECVQDMDHENMFWYRQDPGLGLRLIYFSYDVKMKEKGDIPEGYSVSREKKERFSLILESASTNQTSMYLCASSLQKNQPQHFGDGTRLSIL.

V and J are TRBV28 and TRBJ2-6, with a tentative D call TRBD1 (6 bases). The length of the CDR3 is 15 residues. Trimming stripped 5 bases from V and 1 base from J, with 9 bases between. Per germline, CDR1 MDHEN and CDR2 SYDVKM. CDR3 sequence (DNA): TGTGCCAGCAGTCCAACAGGGTCTGGGGCCAACGTCCTGACTTTC. Translation gives CASSPTGSGANVLTF.

This clone was recorded many times. V and J are TRBV5-1 and TRBJ1-1, with D maybe TRBD1 (5 bases). The germline CDR1 and CDR2 sequences are SGHRS and YFSETQ. The CDR3 length is 15 residues. V was pared by 3 bases and J by 0 bases, with 12 bases between. CDR3 bases: TGCGCCAGCAGCTCGGGGGTCAGACTGAACACTGAAGCTTTCTTT. It specifies CASSSGVRLNTEAFF.

The rearrangement uses TRBV27 and TRBJ2-7; 8 positions agree with TRBD2. The CDR3 spans 15 residues. V was clipped by 0 bases and J by 3 bases; unmatched bases: 4. CDR1 and CDR2 (germline): MNHEY, SMNVEV (reference sequence). In DNA, the CDR3 is TGTGCCAGCAGTTTATCTAGCGGGGACTTCTACGAGCAGTACTTC. Translated: CASSLSSGDFYEQYF.

The rearrangement uses TRBV30 and TRBJ2-7; perhaps TRBD1 as D (6 bases). In germline, CDR1 is GTSNPN, CDR2 SVGIG (reference sequence). The CDR3 covers 14 residues. Trimming stripped 3 bases from V and 0 bases from J, with 12 bases between. The CDR3 sequence is CAWSTGPLSYEQYF. The CDR3 DNA sequence: TGTGCCTGGAGCACAGGGCCTCTCTCCTACGAGCAGTACTTC.

J is TRBJ2-3 and V is TRBV4-1, with TRBD2 matching over 9 bases. J gave up 6 bases and V 4 bases, and 14 bases lay outside the gene matches. The V gene's germline CDR1 is MGHRA and CDR2 YSYEKL. The CDR3 spans 17 residues. Here the CDR3 DNA reads TGCGCCAGCAGCCGGGAGAATAGCGGGGGCGGGAGGGATACGCAGTATTTT. Translation gives CASSRENSGGGRDTQYF.

The chain joins TRBV28 to TRBJ2-7; TRBD1 is a possible D gene (6 bases). The germline gives CDR1 MDHEN, CDR2 SYDVKM. V lost 1 base, J lost 4 bases, and 14 bases lay in between. The CDR3 is 15 residues long. CDR3 loop: CASSLYPTGVYEQYF. CDR3 nucleotides: TGTGCCAGCAGTTTATATCCGACAGGAGTTTACGAGCAGTACTTC.

The chain uses TRBV3-1 (or the pseudogene TRBV3-2) and TRBJ1-2, with D possibly matching TRBD1 (6 bases). With 6 bases removed from V and 2 bases from J, the gap between germline ends came to 10 bases. The germline CDR1 and CDR2 sequences are LGHDT and YNNKEL (reference sequence). The CDR3 totals 13 residues. For the CDR3, the DNA is TGTGCCAGCAGTCCCCAGGGGAACTATGGCTACACCTTC. Its translation is CASSPQGNYGYTF.

This sequence joins TRBV6-6 and TRBJ1-5; tentatively, D is TRBD1 (5 bases). CDR1 and CDR2 (germline): MNHNY, SVGAGI (reference sequence). V was clipped by 0 bases and J by 9 bases, with 18 bases between them. The CDR3 contains 16 residues. The CDR3 DNA is TGTGCCAGCAGTTACTCGCGACCACAGGATACATGGCCCCAGCATTTT. Protein sequence: CASSYSRPQDTWPQHF.

This chain joins TRBV5-1 and TRBJ2-1, with 7 bases aligning to TRBD2. Germline V CDR1 and CDR2: SGHRS, YFSETQ. This CDR3 is built from 15 residues. The trim removed 4 bases at V and 2 bases at J, leaving 6 bases unmatched. CDR3 bases: TGCGCCAGCAGCGATTTGGGGACTACCTACAATGAGCAGTTCTTC. It is translated as CASSDLGTTYNEQFF. The full variable domain, with the rest looked up from reference TRBV5-1 and TRBJ2-1, is KAGVTQTPRYLIKTRGQQVTLSCSPISGHRSVSWYQQTPGQGLQFLFEYFSETQRNKGNFPGRFSGRQFSNSRSEMNVSTLELGDSALYLCASSDLGTTYNEQFFGPGTRLTVL.

This chain joins TRBV11-2 and TRBJ1-4; D gene unclear. Germline V CDR1 and CDR2: SGHAT, FQNNGV. The CDR3 sequence is 14 residues long. Trimming pared 1 base from V and 8 bases from J, leaving 11 bases between. As DNA, the CDR3 is TGTGCCAGCAGCTTAGGACGGACGGGAGAAAAACTGTTTTTT. Protein: CASSLGRTGEKLFF.

This rearrangement joins TRBV11-1 to TRBJ2-1; perhaps TRBD2 as D (6 bases). Germline loops: CDR1 SGHAT, CDR2 FQDESV (reference sequence). The CDR3 covers 14 residues. V was clipped by 5 bases and J by 2 bases, with 10 bases between them. CDR3 DNA: TGTGCCAGCAGCCAGACTAGGACCTACAATGAGCAGTTCTTC. It specifies CASSQTRTYNEQFF.

In its sample, this clone was seen once. CDR3 loop: CASSEVGGYNSPLHF. CDR3 in DNA: TGTGCCAGCAGTGAAGTTGGGGGGTATAATTCACCCCTCCACTTT. The V call is TRBV6-1, the J call TRBJ1-6; D perhaps matches TRBD1 (5 bases). The V and J ends lost 1 base and 4 bases respectively, with 8 bases between them. This CDR3 is built from 15 residues. Germline V gene sequence: CDR1 MNHNS, CDR2 SASEGT.

The count of this clone is one. V usage is TRBV7-3 and J usage is TRBJ2-1; 7 nucleotides match TRBD2. J was trimmed by 4 bases and V by 1 base; bases with no gene match: 4. Germline V gene lookup returns CDR1 SGHTA and CDR2 FQGTGA. CDR3 length equals 15 residues. This chain's CDR3 is CASSLKLAAYNEQFF. The CDR3 nucleotides read TGTGCCAGCAGCTTAAAGCTAGCGGCTTACAATGAGCAGTTCTTC.

Here the CDR3 DNA reads TGTGCCAGCAGGACAGGGGACACCTATGGCTACACCTTC. This encodes CASRTGDTYGYTF. The chain links TRBV18 to TRBJ1-2; 9 nucleotides match TRBD1. The CDR3 is made up of 13 amino acids. The germline V gene has CDR1 KGHSH and CDR2 LQKENI. The ends lost 8 bases at V and 4 bases at J; junction bases unmatched: 5. Full variable domain (remainder filled in from reference TRBV18 and TRBJ1-2): NAGVMQNPRHLVRRRGQEARLRCSPMKGHSHVYWYRQLPEEGLKFMVYLQKENIIDESGMPKERFSAEFPKEGPSILRIQQVVRGDSAAYFCASRTGDTYGYTFGSGTRLTVV.

The chain employs TRBV2 and TRBJ1-5, with D hard to call. This CDR3 contains 13 residues. Per the germline V gene, CDR1 is SNHLY and CDR2 is FYNNEI. Trimming shortened V by 4 bases and J by 0 bases, and 4 bases separated the two germline ends. CDR3 sequence (DNA): TGTGCCAGCAGTGCTTATAGCAATCAGCCCCAGCATTTT. Its translation: CASSAYSNQPQHF.

The rearrangement uses TRBV9 and TRBJ2-7; 8 positions match TRBD2. From germline, CDR1 is SGDLS and CDR2 YYNGEE. This CDR3 region has 16 residues. V trimming: 0 bases; J trimming: 1 base; junction bases outside the gene matches: 6. CDR3 sequence reads: CASSVGASGRSYEQYF. The CDR3 bases are TGTGCCAGCAGCGTAGGGGCTAGCGGGCGGTCCTACGAGCAGTACTTC.

This clone was picked up a small number of times. This chain joins TRBV10-3 and TRBJ2-2; TRBD2 aligns across 12 bases. CDR1 and CDR2 from the germline V gene are ENHRY and SYGVKD. With V trimmed by 5 bases and J by 7 bases, 8 bases remained unmatched. The CDR3 runs 16 residues. CDR3 loop: CAISPPGLAGVGELFF. The CDR3 bases are TGTGCCATCAGTCCCCCGGGACTAGCGGGTGTCGGGGAGCTGTTTTTT.

The chain carries TRBV24-1 and TRBJ2-5; 7 bases are a match to TRBD1. The germline V gene has CDR1 KGHDR and CDR2 SFDVKD. Trimming cost V 5 bases and J 2 bases; bases outside gene matches: 10. The CDR3 spans 16 residues. This CDR3 is CATSGRDSHPQETQYF. CDR3 DNA: TGTGCCACCAGTGGTCGGGACAGCCATCCTCAAGAGACCCAGTACTTC.

This clone was picked up a small number of times. The gene calls are TRBV6-1 and TRBJ1-6, with a weak D call TRBD1 (5 bases). Germline V lookup: CDR1 MNHNS, CDR2 SASEGT. Trimming removed 1 base at V and 2 bases at J, with 6 bases between. There are 15 residues in the CDR3. In DNA form, the CDR3 reads TGTGCCAGCAGTGAAGGGACACCCTATAATTCACCCCTCCACTTT. Encoded protein: CASSEGTPYNSPLHF.

V and J are TRBV15 and TRBJ1-4; maybe TRBD1 (5 bases). The CDR3 runs 15 residues. V dropped 5 bases and J dropped 8 bases, with 18 bases sitting between them. Per the germline V gene, CDR1 is LNHNV and CDR2 is YYDKDF (reference sequence). The CDR3 sequence is CATSEGRREVEKLFF. The DNA for the CDR3 is TGTGCCACCAGCGAGGGACGAAGGGAGGTCGAAAAACTGTTTTTT.

This chain uses TRBV30 with TRBJ2-1, with D possibly matching TRBD2 (7 bases). The CDR3 runs 15 residues. Germline V gene data show CDR1 as GTSNPN and CDR2 as SVGIG (reference sequence). Trimming removed 3 bases at V and 7 bases at J, with 19 bases between. This CDR3 reads CAWREGGGPRNEQFF. The CDR3 bases are TGTGCCTGGAGGGAAGGGGGGGGCCCGAGGAATGAGCAGTTCTTC.

For the CDR3, the DNA is TGCGCCAGCAGCTACAGGGAGAACACTGAAGCTTTCTTT. This encodes CASSYRENTEAFF. The chain employs TRBV5-1 and TRBJ1-1; tentatively, D is TRBD1 (6 bases). Germline CDR1 reads SGHRS; CDR2 reads YFSETQ. V lost 3 bases and J 1 base, leaving 7 bases between the germline ends. The length of the CDR3 is 13 residues.

This chain connects TRBV19 to TRBJ1-2; 7 nucleotides match TRBD1. The CDR3 spans 14 residues. V shed 3 bases and J 4 bases; nucleotides not matched to a gene: 5. Germline CDR1 LNHDA, CDR2 SQIVND (reference sequence). This CDR3 reads CASSIGTESYGYTF. The CDR3 region has the DNA TGTGCCAGTAGTATTGGGACAGAGTCCTATGGCTACACCTTC.

V usage is TRBV18 and J usage is TRBJ1-1; 8 positions agree with TRBD1. There are 13 residues in the CDR3. Looked up from germline, CDR1 is KGHSH and CDR2 is LQKENI. V gave up 5 bases and J gave up 3 bases; unmatched junction bases: 2. The CDR3 DNA sequence: TGTGCCAGCTCAAAGGACAGGGACACTGAAGCTTTCTTT. Translating it yields CASSKDRDTEAFF.

This rearrangement joins TRBV9 to TRBJ2-1; TRBD2 matches at 13 bases. This CDR3 has 17 amino acids. Trimming removed 4 bases from V and 7 bases from J; junction bases left unmatched: 11. Germline assignment: CDR1 SGDLS and CDR2 YYNGEE. CDR3 protein: CASSLSPGLAGSNEQFF. The CDR3 DNA reads TGTGCCAGCAGCTTATCCCCGGGACTAGCGGGGTCTAATGAGCAGTTCTTC.